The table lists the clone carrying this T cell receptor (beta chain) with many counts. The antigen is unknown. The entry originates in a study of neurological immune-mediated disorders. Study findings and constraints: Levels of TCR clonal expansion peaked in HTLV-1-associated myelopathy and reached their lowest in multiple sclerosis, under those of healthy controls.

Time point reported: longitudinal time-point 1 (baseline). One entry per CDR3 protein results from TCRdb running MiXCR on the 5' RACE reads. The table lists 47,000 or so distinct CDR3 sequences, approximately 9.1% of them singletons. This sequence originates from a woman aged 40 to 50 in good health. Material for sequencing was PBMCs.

Here the CDR3 reads CASWSGRVNEKLFF. CDR3 DNA: TGTGCCAGCTGGAGCGGCAGGGTTAATGAAAAACTGTTTTTT. The chain has TRBV2 and TRBJ1-4; a weak D match, TRBD1 (5 bases). The germline CDR1 and CDR2 sequences are SNHLY and FYNNEI. The CDR3 loop spans 14 amino acids. Trimming removed 8 bases at V and 4 bases at J, with 14 bases between.